This T cell receptor beta chain was sequenced for a study of blood T cell repertoires in COVID-19. The wider study: The United States, Italy and Spain were the sources of the acute and convalescent COVID-19 samples. PBMCs, B-cell-depleted T cells, or T cells were the source of the cDNA or gDNA that made up the material.

Authors' analysis steps: Amplified reference gene primers provided the basis for estimating nucleated cell counts. This table comes from immunoSEQ multiplex PCR, and its TCRdb copy is limited to in-frame clones, with some not included. V, J and clone size are taken as reported in that table, and D and trimming were inferred from the DNA itself. The sample holds roughly 190,000 clones; 80% to 85% are singletons and the top ten take approximately 2.6%. The length of the CDR3 is 14 residues. Looked up from germline, CDR1 is MNHEY and CDR2 is SVGAGI. Trimming removed 8 bases from V and 1 base from J; junction bases left unmatched: 3.

Sequencing was carried out using peripheral blood. V and J are TRBV6-5 and TRBJ2-2; 8 positions match TRBD1. The sequence came from a human donor with acute or convalescent COVID-19. The donor label of this sample is uncertain. CDR3 sequence: CASSDRGNTGELFF. The DNA for the CDR3 is TGTGCCAGCTCCGACAGGGGGAACACCGGGGAGCTGTTTTTT.